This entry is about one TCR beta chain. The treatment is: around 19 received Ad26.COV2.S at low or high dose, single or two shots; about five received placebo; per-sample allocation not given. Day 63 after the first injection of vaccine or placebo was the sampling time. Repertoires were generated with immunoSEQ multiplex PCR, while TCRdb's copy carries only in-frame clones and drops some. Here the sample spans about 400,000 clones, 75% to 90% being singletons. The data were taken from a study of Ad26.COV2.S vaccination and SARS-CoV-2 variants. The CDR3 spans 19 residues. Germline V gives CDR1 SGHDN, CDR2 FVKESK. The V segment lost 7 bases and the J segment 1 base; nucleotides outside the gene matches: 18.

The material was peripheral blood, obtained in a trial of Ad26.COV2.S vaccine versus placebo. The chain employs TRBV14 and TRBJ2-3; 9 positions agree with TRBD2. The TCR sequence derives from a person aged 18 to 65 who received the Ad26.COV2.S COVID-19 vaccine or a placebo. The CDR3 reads CASTAGWLAGPEGTDTQYF. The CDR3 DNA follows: TGTGCCAGCACAGCCGGTTGGCTAGCGGGACCCGAAGGCACAGATACGCAGTATTTT. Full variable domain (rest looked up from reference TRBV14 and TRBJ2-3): EAGVTQFPSHSVIEKGQTVTLRCDPISGHDNLYWYRRVMGKEIKFLLHFVKESKQDESGMPNNRFLAERTGGTYSTLKVQPAELEDSGVYFCASTAGWLAGPEGTDTQYFGPGTRLTVL.